This is a list of T cell receptor beta chains from one sample in a study of blood T cell repertoires in COVID-19. This table comes from immunoSEQ multiplex PCR, and its TCRdb copy is limited to in-frame clones, with some not included. This table has under 300,000 clones, around 90% appearing once. Source material: peripheral blood. The receptors originated from a woman aged 40 to 50 who had recovered from COVID-19. CDR3s include the opening cysteine and the closing phenylalanine or tryptophan. Each record gives: clone size, D gene, V gene, J gene, CDR3 protein, CDR3 DNA. D genes are given only for firm matches. Only part of the rows carry a size: once, few, many, or a class if the clone is expanded.

size: -; D: -; V: TRBV24-1; J: TRBJ2-1; CDR3: CATSSESSAQGLFF; DNA: TGTGCCACCTCCTCTGAGTCCTCTGCTCAGGGGCTGTTCTTC
size: -; D: TRBD1; V: TRBV5-1; J: TRBJ1-1; CDR3: CASSLQGGQNTEAFF; DNA: TGCGCCAGCAGCTTACAGGGGGGCCAGAACACTGAAGCTTTCTTT
size: -; D: -; V: TRBV19; J: TRBJ1-3; CDR3: CASQGNSGNTIYF; DNA: TGTGCCAGCCAGGGTAACTCTGGAAACACCATATATTTT
size: -; D: -; V: TRBV19; J: TRBJ1-5; CDR3: CASSIGRGSNQPQHF; DNA: TGTGCCAGTAGTATAGGTCGGGGTAGCAATCAGCCCCAGCATTTT
size: -; D: TRBD2; V: TRBV27; J: TRBJ2-1; CDR3: CASRTGTSGAHEQFF; DNA: TGTGCCAGCAGAACCGGGACTAGCGGGGCCCATGAGCAGTTCTTC
size: -; D: TRBD1; V: TRBV6-5; J: TRBJ2-7; CDR3: CASTLGTGDYEQYF; DNA: TGTGCCAGCACCCTGGGGACAGGGGACTACGAGCAGTACTTC
size: -; D: -; V: TRBV27; J: TRBJ2-7; CDR3: CASSLFPLLAGHSYEQYF; DNA: TGTGCCAGCAGTTTATTCCCCCTCCTGGCAGGGCACTCCTACGAGCAGTACTTC
size: -; D: -; V: TRBV15; J: TRBJ2-1; CDR3: CATSTMRATGNEQFF; DNA: TGTGCCACCAGCACGATGCGAGCCACGGGGAATGAGCAGTTCTTC
size: once; D: -; V: TRBV11-2; J: TRBJ1-1; CDR3: CASSPQGNTEAFF; DNA: TGTGCCAGCAGCCCACAGGGGAACACTGAAGCTTTCTTT
size: -; D: TRBD1; V: TRBV19; J: TRBJ2-5; CDR3: CASSLGTGVGETQYF; DNA: TGTGCCAGTAGCCTTGGGACAGGGGTTGGAGAGACCCAGTACTTC
size: -; D: -; V: TRBV7-2; J: TRBJ2-6; CDR3: CASSLQGANVLTF; DNA: TGTGCCAGCAGCTTACAGGGGGCCAACGTCCTGACTTTC
size: -; D: -; V: TRBV19; J: TRBJ2-1; CDR3: CASTPSFGGSYNEQFF; DNA: TGTGCCAGTACCCCCTCTTTCGGGGGATCCTACAATGAGCAGTTCTTC
size: -; D: -; V: TRBV4-2; J: TRBJ1-1; CDR3: CASSQDPRGEAFF; DNA: TGTGCCAGCAGCCAAGATCCAAGGGGTGAAGCTTTCTTT
size: -; D: TRBD2; V: TRBV5-1; J: TRBJ2-2; CDR3: CASSNPSGAGELFF; DNA: TGCGCCAGCAGCAACCCCAGCGGGGCCGGGGAGCTGTTTTTT
size: -; D: TRBD2; V: TRBV7-7; J: TRBJ2-3; CDR3: CASSQAPGGDTQYF; DNA: TGTGCTAGCAGCCAGGCGCCCGGGGGGGATACGCAGTATTTT
size: -; D: -; V: TRBV30; J: TRBJ1-2; CDR3: CAWKSKGGNYGYTF; DNA: TGTGCCTGGAAATCTAAGGGAGGCAACTATGGCTACACCTTC